Below, 8 T cell receptor beta chains from the same sample are listed, as sequenced in a study of control samples from healthy donors and cancer patients (dated by TCRdb to between 2020 and 2021). The protocol used for the library was the immunoSEQ multiplex PCR assay. TCRdb provides this immuneACCESS table in a form limited to in-frame rearrangements. Some clones are lacking; in checked studies, under half of them reflect an unresolved V gene, and why the rest are absent is not known. The sample has roughly 120,000 clones on record, around 88% of them singletons. 3.4% of the sample belongs to the ten largest clones. The material sequenced was blood. Every receptor here comes from a middle-aged man in good health.

This clone occurred once. The chain employs TRBV5-1 and TRBJ1-4, with D uncertain. V lost 0 bases and J lost 8, with 5 bases in between. CDR1 is SGHRS and CDR2 is YFSETQ in the germline V gene. The CDR3 has 12 amino acids. This CDR3 is CASSLDLEKLFF. CDR3 bases: TGCGCCAGCAGCTTGGACCTAGAAAAACTGTTTTTT.

This chain connects TRBV11-3 to TRBJ2-5, with D possibly TRBD1 on 6 matching bases. This CDR3 spans 15 amino acids. Trimming took 2 bases from V and 5 from J, leaving 15 bases between them. Germline assignment: CDR1 SGHNT and CDR2 YENEEA. The CDR3 coding sequence is TGTGCCAGCAGCTTAAGGGGGATATACCCGGAGACCCAGTACTTC. This encodes CASSLRGIYPETQYF.

The chain recombines TRBV18 with TRBJ1-5, with 7 positions matching TRBD1. With V trimmed by 3 bases and J by 11 bases, 13 bases remained unmatched. Germline V gene lookup returns CDR1 KGHSH and CDR2 LQKENI. This CDR3 comprises 15 residues. CDR3 loop: CASSPTTGSNSAQHF. DNA for the CDR3: TGTGCCAGCTCACCTACGACAGGGAGCAATTCAGCCCAGCATTTT.

This clone was observed a few times. The rearrangement uses TRBV5-1 and TRBJ2-2, with D possibly matching TRBD1 (6 bases). The CDR3 extends over 14 amino acids. CDR1 is SGHRS and CDR2 is YFSETQ in the germline V gene. The germline V and J ends were trimmed by 3 bases and 4 bases, with 10 bases remaining between them. CDR3 residues: CASSSGQSTGELFF. CDR3 sequence (DNA): TGCGCCAGCAGCTCCGGACAGTCCACCGGGGAGCTGTTTTTT.

This clone was picked up a small number of times. This sequence joins TRBV9 and TRBJ2-1; possible D gene TRBD1, 5 bases. The V and J ends lost 0 bases and 10 bases respectively, with 14 bases between them. This CDR3 contains 14 residues. Germline V lookup: CDR1 SGDLS, CDR2 YYNGEE. This CDR3 is CASSVEFQGGEQFF. The CDR3 bases are TGTGCCAGCAGCGTAGAATTCCAGGGCGGAGAGCAGTTCTTC.

V is TRBV11-2 and J is TRBJ2-3, with a weak D call TRBD2 (5 bases). The CDR3 totals 13 residues. V lost 7 bases and J lost 5, with 13 bases in between. CDR1 and CDR2 from the germline V gene are SGHAT and FQNNGV. Here the CDR3 reads CASTTPRGDTQYF. The CDR3 DNA reads as TGTGCCAGCACTACCCCTCGGGGAGATACGCAGTATTTT.

The chain couples TRBV5-1 to TRBJ2-1; TRBD1 agrees at 8 bases. Germline CDR1 SGHRS, CDR2 YFSETQ. The V and J ends lost 1 base and 9 bases, in that order; junction bases with no gene match: 6. The CDR3 consists of 14 residues. The CDR3 loop is CASSLRQGAGEQFF. The CDR3 DNA reads as TGCGCCAGCAGCTTGAGGCAGGGGGCCGGTGAGCAGTTCTTC. Together with reference TRBV5-1 and TRBJ2-1, the CDR3 gives the full variable domain: KAGVTQTPRYLIKTRGQQVTLSCSPISGHRSVSWYQQTPGQGLQFLFEYFSETQRNKGNFPGRFSGRQFSNSRSEMNVSTLELGDSALYLCASSLRQGAGEQFFGPGTRLTVL.

This sequence joins TRBV27 and TRBJ1-3; D unclear. Per germline, CDR1 MNHEY and CDR2 SMNVEV (reference sequence). The CDR3 has 14 amino acids. Trimming pared 2 bases from V and 3 bases from J, leaving 8 bases between. This CDR3 is CASSLTRFGNTIYF. The CDR3 DNA is TGTGCCAGCAGTTTAACTCGATTTGGAAACACCATATATTTT.